These 30 T cell receptor beta chains originate from one sample sequenced in a study of control samples from healthy donors and cancer patients. The protocol was immunoSEQ multiplex PCR, while the TCRdb copy is restricted to in-frame clones and leaves out a portion. The sample consists of 170,000 or so clones, around 94% of them appearing once. The sequencing input was blood. These receptor sequences come from a woman aged 18-29 years in good health.

V usage is TRBV7-9 and J usage is TRBJ1-2; TRBD1 matches 7 bases. The CDR3 contains 15 residues. Germline V CDR1 and CDR2: SEHNR, FQNEAQ (reference sequence). Unmatched junction bases numbered 19, after V lost 10 bases and J lost 8 bases. As DNA, the CDR3 is TGTGCCATTTCCGATGGGCGTACAGGGGTCGGAGGCTACACCTTC. This encodes CAISDGRTGVGGYTF.

The V gene is TRBV5-1, the J gene TRBJ2-7, with 7 nucleotides matching TRBD1. The trim removed 3 bases at V and 1 base at J, leaving 10 bases unmatched. Germline CDR1 and CDR2: SGHRS and YFSETQ. The CDR3 is made up of 16 amino acids. CDR3 nucleotide sequence: TGCGCCAGCAGCTCGACCGGGACAGTCTTTTCCTACGAGCAGTACTTC. This encodes CASSSTGTVFSYEQYF.

This chain connects TRBV2 to TRBJ2-2; D possibly corresponds to TRBD1 (6 bases). V lost 5 bases to trimming and J lost 6 bases, with 10 bases between them. The CDR3 extends over 13 amino acids. The germline V gene encodes CDR1 SNHLY and CDR2 FYNNEI. The CDR3: CASSSGVPGELFF. CDR3 bases: TGTGCCAGCAGTTCAGGGGTCCCCGGGGAGCTGTTTTTT.

J is TRBJ2-5 and V is TRBV19, with 10 bases matching TRBD2. V was pared by 3 bases and J by 2 bases, with 6 bases of the junction left unmatched. This CDR3 has 16 residues. Germline CDR1 and CDR2: LNHDA and SQIVND (reference sequence). The CDR3 sequence is CASSIGRAGGQETQYF. CDR3 nucleotides: TGTGCCAGTAGTATTGGGAGAGCGGGAGGGCAAGAGACCCAGTACTTC.

The chain employs TRBV5-5 and TRBJ2-3; TRBD1 matches 10 bases. The CDR3 extends over 14 amino acids. V gave up 4 bases and J gave up 4 bases; unmatched junction bases: 3. Germline CDR1 SGHKS, CDR2 YYEKEE (reference sequence). The CDR3 here is CASSMGQGSDTQYF. DNA of the CDR3: TGTGCCAGCAGCATGGGACAGGGGTCAGATACGCAGTATTTT.

This rearrangement joins TRBV10-1 to TRBJ2-3, with D possibly being TRBD2 (6 bases). Germline V CDR1 and CDR2: WNHNN, SYGVQD (reference sequence). The V gene lost 2 bases and the J gene lost 8 bases, with 23 bases spanning the gap. The CDR3 contains 17 residues. The CDR3 coding sequence is TGCGCCAGCAGTGAGGCTAGGGACTGGGCCCCTCGTGGTACGCAGTATTTT. This encodes CASSEARDWAPRGTQYF.

The rearrangement links TRBV29-1 to TRBJ1-2, with 7 bases identical to TRBD1. J lost 2 bases, V lost 7 bases, and 7 bases had no gene match. Per germline, CDR1 SQVTM and CDR2 ANQGSEA. The CDR3 spans 13 residues. CDR3 sequence: CSDRKGANYGYTF. The CDR3, as DNA: TGCAGCGATCGGAAGGGGGCCAACTATGGCTACACCTTC.

In DNA, the CDR3 is TGTGCCAGCTCACCACGGGCAGGTGGGGTGAACACTGAAGCTTTCTTT. Amino acids: CASSPRAGGVNTEAFF. The chain combines TRBV18 with TRBJ1-1, with D uncertain. Trimming took off 1 base at V and 0 bases at J, with 12 bases between the two ends. The CDR3 covers 16 residues. Germline V gives CDR1 KGHSH, CDR2 LQKENI.

J is TRBJ2-3 and V is TRBV5-4, with TRBD2 matching 8 bases. The CDR3 runs to 16 residues. CDR1 and CDR2 (germline): SGHNT, YYREEE (reference sequence). V was pared by 4 bases and J by 0 bases, with 7 bases of the junction left unmatched. DNA of the CDR3: TGTGCCAGCAGCCGGGGGGGGTTTCCTAGCACAGATACGCAGTATTTT. It codes for CASSRGGFPSTDTQYF.

V gene TRBV7-2 combines with J gene TRBJ2-7; D might be TRBD2 (7 bases). The CDR3 spans 19 residues. Between the trimmed V and J ends, which lost 1 base and 0 bases, there was a span of 22 bases. CDR1 is SGHTA, CDR2 FQGNSA, per germline. The CDR3 DNA is TGTGCCAGCAGCTTAGATGGGGGGGCGCTGGGAATGAGCTCCTACGAGCAGTACTTC. Residues: CASSLDGGALGMSSYEQYF.

In its sample, this clone was seen once. This chain connects TRBV11-1 to TRBJ2-7; D not certain. V shed 5 bases and J shed 7 bases, with 9 bases lying between them. The CDR3 spans 11 residues. Germline CDR1 and CDR2: SGHAT and FQDESV (reference sequence). CDR3 in DNA: TGTGCCAGCAGCCTCATCTTGGAGCAGTACTTC. Protein: CASSLILEQYF.

The rearrangement links TRBV10-3 to TRBJ2-7; TRBD1 matches 12 bases. The CDR3 runs 14 residues. With 4 bases clipped from V and 3 bases from J, the junction kept 1 base outside the gene matches. Germline CDR1 is ENHRY and CDR2 is SYGVKD. CDR3 in amino acids: CAISGDRGLYEQYF. Written as DNA, the CDR3 is TGTGCCATCAGTGGGGACAGGGGGCTCTACGAGCAGTACTTC.

The V call is TRBV3-1 (or the pseudogene TRBV3-2), the J call TRBJ2-5, with 7 positions matching TRBD1. The CDR3 sequence is 14 residues long. Germline CDR1 LGHDT, CDR2 YNNKEL (reference sequence). V trimming: 3 bases; J trimming: 5 bases; junction bases outside the gene matches: 6. CDR3 loop: CASSHHRGGETQYF. In nucleotides, the CDR3 is TGTGCCAGCAGCCACCACAGGGGCGGGGAGACCCAGTACTTC.

This clone was observed once. The gene calls are TRBV3-1 (or the pseudogene TRBV3-2) and TRBJ2-3; 9 bases agree with TRBD1. The CDR3 spans 14 residues. V was pared by 7 bases and J by 4 bases, with 6 bases of the junction left unmatched. Germline-derived CDR1 and CDR2 are LGHDT and YNNKEL (reference sequence). The DNA for the CDR3 is TGTGCCAGCACCGTGACAGGGGGACCAGATACGCAGTATTTT. Protein: CASTVTGGPDTQYF.

V usage is TRBV7-9 and J usage is TRBJ1-1; D unclear. V was pared by 5 bases and J by 0 bases, with 4 bases between. Germline V CDR1 and CDR2: SEHNR, FQNEAQ (reference sequence). CDR3 length: 12 residues. The CDR3 DNA sequence: TGTGCCAGCAGCGTCCTGAACACTGAAGCTTTCTTT. Translating it yields CASSVLNTEAFF.

The chain has TRBV3-1 (or the pseudogene TRBV3-2) and TRBJ1-1, with D perhaps matching TRBD1 (6 bases). Looked up from germline, CDR1 is LGHDT and CDR2 is YNNKEL (reference sequence). Trimming removed 8 bases from V and 5 bases from J, with 15 bases in between. The CDR3 spans 13 residues. The CDR3 region is CASRREGGTEAFF. The CDR3 DNA is TGTGCCAGCCGACGGGAAGGGGGGACTGAAGCTTTCTTT.

V gene TRBV4-2 combines with J gene TRBJ1-1, with D unclear. The length of the CDR3 is 14 residues. CDR1 LGHNA and CDR2 YNFKEQ come from the germline V gene. The V end was cut by 0 bases, the J end by 1 base, with 6 bases between. The DNA of the CDR3 is TGTGCCAGCAGCCAAGATTCAGGGAACACTGAAGCTTTCTTT. It yields the protein CASSQDSGNTEAFF.

The genes are TRBV11-2 and TRBJ1-1; D is unclear. Germline V gene lookup returns CDR1 SGHAT and CDR2 FQNNGV. The V end lost 0 bases, the J end lost 0 bases, and 2 bases lay between the germline ends. There are 13 residues in the CDR3. The CDR3 reads CASSLDVNTEAFF. As DNA, the CDR3 is TGTGCCAGCAGCTTAGATGTGAACACTGAAGCTTTCTTT. Variable domain in full (rest from reference TRBV11-2 and TRBJ1-1): EAGVAQSPRYKIIEKRQSVAFWCNPISGHATLYWYQQILGQGPKLLIQFQNNGVVDDSQLPKDRFSAERLKGVDSTLKIQPAKLEDSAVYLCASSLDVNTEAFFGQGTRLTVV.

This chain's CDR3 is CASSLAAASGSREQYF. The CDR3 coding sequence is TGTGCCAGCAGCCTAGCTGCCGCTAGCGGGAGTCGCGAGCAGTACTTC. The gene calls are TRBV28 and TRBJ2-7, with 10 positions matching TRBD2. CDR3 length equals 16 residues. Germline assignment: CDR1 MDHEN and CDR2 SYDVKM. V lost 6 bases to trimming and J lost 6 bases; unmatched junction nucleotides: 14.

This rearrangement joins TRBV7-2 to TRBJ2-7; D is uncertain. From germline, CDR1 is SGHTA and CDR2 FQGNSA. Trimming took off 5 bases at V and 6 bases at J, with 14 bases between the two ends. CDR3 length: 13 amino acids. The CDR3, as DNA: TGTGCCAGCAGCCCAGAGTGGGGTCCCGAGCAGTACTTC. Protein sequence: CASSPEWGPEQYF.

V is TRBV11-3 and J is TRBJ1-1; no definite D call. Deletions cut 0 bases from V and 7 bases from J, with 3 bases between. Per germline, CDR1 SGHNT and CDR2 YENEEA. The CDR3 loop spans 11 amino acids. This CDR3 reads CASSLDVEAFF. Here the CDR3 DNA reads TGTGCCAGCAGCTTAGATGTTGAAGCTTTCTTT.

The chain is built from TRBV28 and TRBJ1-4; TRBD1 might be the D (6 bases). V was cut by 3 bases and J by 3 bases, with 11 bases left in between. CDR3 length: 15 amino acids. Per germline, CDR1 MDHEN and CDR2 SYDVKM. CDR3: CASSFGGWSNEKLFF. The DNA for the CDR3 is TGTGCCAGCAGTTTTGGGGGCTGGTCTAATGAAAAACTGTTTTTT.

The V call is TRBV3-1 (or the pseudogene TRBV3-2), the J call TRBJ2-3, with TRBD2 identical over 8 bases. CDR3 length equals 17 residues. Germline CDR1 LGHDT, CDR2 YNNKEL (reference sequence). The J segment lost 1 base and the V segment lost 3 bases, leaving 9 bases of the junction unmatched. CDR3 protein: CASSQARGGPGTDTQYF. Here the CDR3 DNA reads TGTGCCAGCAGCCAGGCCCGGGGGGGGCCGGGCACAGATACGCAGTATTTT.

This chain uses TRBV15 with TRBJ2-7, with a tentative D call TRBD1 (5 bases). V lost 0 bases, J lost 4 bases, and 10 bases lay in between. The CDR3 covers 14 residues. The V gene's germline CDR1 is LNHNV and CDR2 YYDKDF (reference sequence). The CDR3 bases are TGTGCCACCAGCAGAGACAGGGCTAATTACGAGCAGTACTTC. Its protein product is CATSRDRANYEQYF. The whole variable domain, filled in from reference TRBV15 and TRBJ2-7, reads DAMVIQNPRYQVTQFGKPVTLSCSQTLNHNVMYWYQQKSSQAPKLLFHYYDKDFNNEADTPDNFQSRRPNTSFCFLDIRSPGLGDTAMYLCATSRDRANYEQYFGPGTRLTVT.

The CDR3 DNA reads as TGTGCCAGCAGCTTAGTAGGGGGCTCCTACGAGCAGTACTTC. Its translation: CASSLVGGSYEQYF. The V gene is TRBV11-2, the J gene TRBJ2-7; a possible D gene is TRBD1 (6 bases). Germline V gives CDR1 SGHAT, CDR2 FQNNGV. The CDR3 contains 14 residues. The V end lost 1 base, the J end lost 0 bases, and 7 bases lay between the germline ends.

The rearrangement joins TRBV28 to TRBJ1-2, with a tentative D call TRBD1 (6 bases). Trimming shortened V by 4 bases and J by 7 bases, and 10 bases separated the two germline ends. From germline, CDR1 is MDHEN and CDR2 SYDVKM. There are 12 residues in the CDR3. This chain's CDR3 is CASSSGVSGYTF. CDR3 nucleotides: TGTGCCAGCAGTTCAGGGGTTAGTGGCTACACCTTC.

This chain connects TRBV11-2 to TRBJ1-6, with 10 bases identical to TRBD1. This CDR3 has 17 amino acids. V dropped 2 bases and J dropped 7; count of bases not matched to a gene: 8. Per the germline V gene, CDR1 is SGHAT and CDR2 is FQNNGV. The CDR3 DNA reads TGTGCCAGCAGCTTATATTCATGGGACAGGGGAAATTCACCCCTCCACTTT. Its translation: CASSLYSWDRGNSPLHF. Full variable domain (remainder filled in from reference TRBV11-2 and TRBJ1-6): EAGVAQSPRYKIIEKRQSVAFWCNPISGHATLYWYQQILGQGPKLLIQFQNNGVVDDSQLPKDRFSAERLKGVDSTLKIQPAKLEDSAVYLCASSLYSWDRGNSPLHFGNGTRLTVT.

The V and J genes are TRBV7-9 and TRBJ1-6; maybe TRBD1 (5 bases). Trimming pared 5 bases from V and 9 bases from J, leaving 14 bases between. Germline V gene sequence: CDR1 SEHNR, CDR2 FQNEAQ (reference sequence). This CDR3 is built from 14 residues. DNA of the CDR3: TGTGCCAGCAGCCCCGACAGCGGGATTTCACCCCTCCACTTT. It is translated as CASSPDSGISPLHF.

This clone appeared once. This chain connects TRBV5-4 to TRBJ2-1; D ambiguous. The germline V gene encodes CDR1 SGHNT and CDR2 YYREEE (reference sequence). This CDR3 has 12 amino acids. Trimming pared 0 bases from V and 7 bases from J, leaving 5 bases between. The CDR3 DNA reads as TGTGCCAGCAGCTTGGCTGGGAATGAGCAGTTCTTC. It specifies CASSLAGNEQFF.

The chain uses TRBV10-1 and TRBJ1-1; D is unclear. Trimming pared 6 bases from V and 4 bases from J, leaving 12 bases between. Germline lookup yields CDR1 WNHNN and CDR2 SYGVQD (reference sequence). The CDR3 has 13 amino acids. The CDR3 sequence: CASSRGGATEAFF. The CDR3 DNA sequence: TGCGCCAGCAGCCGGGGAGGAGCCACTGAAGCTTTCTTT.